The 7 T cell receptor beta chains below come from one sample, sequenced in a study of a mutant IDH1 vaccine in newly diagnosed glioma. Time point here: week 5, during vaccination. Doses consisted of 300 ug of mutant IDH1 20-mer peptide each, paired with topical imiquimod. Sequenced by immunoSEQ multiplex PCR; TCRdb stores in-frame clones only, minus some. The sample lists some 36,000 clones, approximately 80% occurring once. These receptors lack a known antigen. Sequenced here: PBMCs, sampled from a glioma patient whose treatment included an IDH1 peptide vaccine. The receptors stem from a man aged 50 to 60 with glioma.

The rearrangement uses TRBV15 and TRBJ1-5; D is undetermined. The V end lost 1 base, the J end lost 4 bases, and 11 bases lay between the germline ends. This CDR3 contains 15 residues. CDR1 is LNHNV, CDR2 YYDKDF, per germline (reference sequence). The CDR3 bases are TGTGCCACCAGCAGAGGATTGGCTGAGAATCAGCCCCAGCATTTT. Amino acids: CATSRGLAENQPQHF.

The chain recombines TRBV7-2 with TRBJ1-2; D not certain. Germline V gives CDR1 SGHTA, CDR2 FQGNSA. The V and J ends lost 1 base and 8 bases respectively, with 5 bases between them. This CDR3 is built from 11 residues. CDR3 sequence: CASSLEEGYTF. The CDR3 DNA follows: TGTGCCAGCAGCTTAGAGGAAGGCTACACCTTC.

The chain has TRBV7-2 and TRBJ1-6; D is unresolved. Trimming stripped 6 bases from V and 8 bases from J, with 11 bases between. Germline CDR1 SGHTA, CDR2 FQGNSA. CDR3 length: 13 amino acids. The CDR3: CASSSRRDSPLHF. CDR3 in DNA: TGTGCCAGCAGTTCTCGCCGGGATTCACCCCTCCACTTT.

The sample holds one count of this clone. The chain uses TRBV28 and TRBJ2-7; no reliable D call. CDR3 length equals 12 residues. CDR1 is MDHEN and CDR2 is SYDVKM in the germline V gene. With 3 bases removed from V and 5 bases from J, the gap between germline ends came to 8 bases. The DNA of the CDR3 is TGTGCCAGCAGTTTCCCCAGCGACGAGCAGTACTTC. It is translated as CASSFPSDEQYF.

This clone was recorded only once. V usage is TRBV19 and J usage is TRBJ1-2; TRBD1 matches 7 bases. The trim removed 6 bases at V and 2 bases at J, leaving 3 bases unmatched. This CDR3 is built from 13 residues. Per germline, CDR1 LNHDA and CDR2 SQIVND (reference sequence). The CDR3 reads CASRDRRNYGYTF. The CDR3 region has the DNA TGTGCCAGTAGGGACAGGAGAAACTATGGCTACACCTTC.

V usage is TRBV7-8 and J usage is TRBJ2-7; 9 nucleotides line up with TRBD1. Germline assignment: CDR1 SGHVS and CDR2 FQNEAQ. V dropped 1 base and J dropped 3; count of bases not matched to a gene: 4. This CDR3 has 15 amino acids. CDR3 region: CASSLVGQGGYEQYF. The CDR3 nucleotides are TGTGCCAGCAGCTTAGTGGGACAGGGAGGCTACGAGCAGTACTTC.

The chain uses TRBV2 and TRBJ2-3; D is ambiguous. V lost 8 bases and J 6 bases, leaving 12 bases between the germline ends. Germline V CDR1 and CDR2: SNHLY, FYNNEI. The CDR3 covers 12 residues. The CDR3 nucleotides read TGTGCCAGCTGGTTGGGTGTGGATACGCAGTATTTT. It yields the protein CASWLGVDTQYF.